A selection of T cell receptor beta chains follows, all from one sample in a study of CD8 T cells in ankylosing spondylitis. TCRdb recomputed calls from the 5' RACE reads with MiXCR, one row per CDR3 protein. The table records about 210,000 distinct CDR3 sequences, roughly 8% of them present only once. The sequenced material came from blood, either unsorted or a sorted T cell fraction (not recorded which). The source is a female donor with ankylosing spondylitis or in good health (not recorded which). The CDR3 runs from the conserved cysteine through the conserved F or W. A D gene is named only where the DNA matches it firmly. Only some rows state a clone size, as once, few, many or a class for expanded clones.

clone size	D gene	V gene	J gene	CDR3 protein	CDR3 DNA
many	TRBD2	TRBV28	TRBJ2-3	CASSQPGLASTDTQYF	TGTGCCAGCAGCCAGCCGGGACTAGCGAGCACAGATACGCAGTATTTT
many	-	TRBV5-1	TRBJ2-1	CASGGGVSEQFF	TGCGCCAGCGGAGGGGGAGTCAGTGAGCAGTTCTTC
-	TRBD1	TRBV5-8	TRBJ1-1	CASSSSDRGTEAFF	TGTGCCAGCAGCTCATCGGACAGGGGCACTGAAGCTTTCTTT
many	TRBD2	TRBV10-2	TRBJ2-1	CASSRTSEQFF	TGCGCCAGCAGTCGGACTAGCGAGCAGTTCTTC
many	-	TRBV4-3	TRBJ2-5	CASSQDWAQETQYF	TGCGCCAGCAGCCAAGACTGGGCCCAAGAGACCCAGTACTTC
many	TRBD2	TRBV20-1	TRBJ2-3	CSAMRRELGPDTQYF	TGCAGTGCCATGCGGCGGGAGCTCGGGCCAGATACGCAGTATTTT
many	-	TRBV5-1	TRBJ2-1	CASLSDRGAEQFF	TGCGCCAGCCTCTCCGACCGCGGCGCTGAGCAGTTCTTC
few	-	TRBV3-1	TRBJ1-2	CASSQEGPSYTF	TGTGCCAGCAGCCAAGAAGGCCCTAGCTACACCTTC
-	-	TRBV7-2	TRBJ1-6	CASSLETGGNSPLHF	TGTGCCAGCAGCTTAGAAACGGGGGGAAATTCACCCCTCCACTTT
many	-	TRBV4-3	TRBJ2-3	CASSQSNQGYTQYF	TGCGCCAGCAGCCAATCGAATCAGGGCTATACGCAGTATTTT
many	-	TRBV20-1	TRBJ2-7	CSASRYRDDEQYF	TGCAGTGCTAGTAGGTACAGGGATGACGAGCAGTACTTC
many	-	TRBV3-1	TRBJ2-7	CASSPAASRGEQYF	TGTGCCAGCAGCCCTGCGGCCAGCCGCGGCGAGCAGTACTTC
many	-	TRBV28	TRBJ1-2	CASRTVSARPHYGYTF	TGTGCCAGCAGGACCGTATCGGCCAGGCCTCACTATGGCTACACCTTC
many	TRBD2	TRBV27	TRBJ2-1	CASSAGVNEQFF	TGTGCCAGCAGTGCGGGGGTGAATGAGCAGTTCTTC
-	-	TRBV2	TRBJ2-6	CASLSGANVLTF	TGTGCCAGCCTCTCTGGGGCCAACGTCCTGACTTTC
many	TRBD2	TRBV7-2	TRBJ2-1	CASSLRTRNEQFF	TGTGCCAGCAGCCTGCGGACTAGGAATGAGCAGTTCTTC
many	-	TRBV19	TRBJ1-5	CASSIRSVRNYQPQHF	TGTGCCAGTAGTATACGAAGCGTACGTAATTATCAGCCCCAGCATTTT
many	TRBD2	TRBV19	TRBJ2-2	CASCSWTSPIQYTGELFF	TGTGCCAGCTGCAGCTGGACTAGCCCTATTCAATACACCGGGGAGCTGTTTTTT
many	TRBD2	TRBV20-1	TRBJ2-5	CSARPIAGGRETQYF	TGCAGTGCTAGACCGATAGCGGGAGGGCGAGAGACCCAGTACTTC
once	-	TRBV5-5	TRBJ1-4	CASSPLGATATNEKLFF	TGTGCCAGCAGCCCCCTCGGGGCTACTGCAACTAATGAAAAACTGTTTTTT
few	-	TRBV7-9	TRBJ1-1	CASSFQGSNTEAFF	TGTGCCAGCAGCTTCCAGGGGTCGAACACTGAAGCTTTCTTT
many	-	TRBV10-3	TRBJ2-3	CAISEGLPLTDTQYF	TGTGCCATCAGTGAGGGGTTACCTCTCACAGATACGCAGTATTTT
many	-	TRBV12-3/TRBV12-4	TRBJ2-2	CASLGAFTGNTGELFF	TGTGCCAGTCTTGGTGCCTTTACAGGGAACACCGGGGAGCTGTTTTTT
many	TRBD1	TRBV6-1	TRBJ1-2	CASRRTGDYGYTF	TGTGCCAGCAGACGGACAGGGGACTATGGCTACACCTTC
many	-	TRBV5-1	TRBJ2-1	CASSLYPGDEQFF	TGCGCCAGCAGCTTATACCCCGGGGATGAGCAGTTCTTC
-	-	TRBV7-9	TRBJ1-4	CASSPGAGNEKLFF	TGTGCCAGCAGCCCCGGGGCCGGTAATGAAAAACTGTTTTTT
many	TRBD2	TRBV5-1	TRBJ2-1	CASLGLAGAGEQFF	TGCGCCAGCCTGGGACTAGCGGGTGCTGGAGAGCAGTTCTTC
-	-	TRBV20-1	TRBJ2-2	CSAREGNTGELFF	TGCAGTGCTAGAGAGGGTAACACCGGGGAGCTGTTTTTT
many	TRBD2	TRBV20-1	TRBJ2-2	CSARDLREGPGELFF	TGCAGTGCTAGAGATTTGAGGGAGGGCCCCGGGGAGCTGTTTTTT
few	-	TRBV7-2	TRBJ1-2	CASSLGLAGYGYTF	TGTGCCAGCAGCTTAGGTCTAGCGGGCTATGGCTACACCTTC
many	-	TRBV5-1	TRBJ2-2	CASSLLETGELFF	TGCGCCAGCAGCTTGCTGGAAACCGGGGAGCTGTTTTTT
many	TRBD1	TRBV4-3	TRBJ1-2	CASRSLTGSGYTF	TGCGCCAGCCGATCCTTGACAGGGAGTGGCTACACCTTC
many	TRBD1	TRBV18	TRBJ1-1	CASSPLTGIEAFF	TGTGCCAGCTCACCATTGACAGGGATTGAAGCTTTCTTT
many	TRBD2	TRBV5-3	TRBJ2-4	CARSLLLASGRIAKNIQYF	TGTGCCAGAAGCTTGTTATTGGCTAGCGGGAGGATAGCCAAAAACATTCAGTACTTC
many	-	TRBV20-1	TRBJ2-2	CSALTDTGELFF	TGCAGTGCTTTGACAGACACCGGGGAGCTGTTTTTT
many	-	TRBV5-1	TRBJ2-3	CASSLSDTSTDTQYF	TGCGCCAGCAGCTTGAGCGACACTAGCACAGATACGCAGTATTTT
many	-	TRBV10-1	TRBJ1-1	CASSDGGEMNTEAFF	TGCGCCAGCAGCGACGGTGGGGAGATGAACACTGAAGCTTTCTTT
-	TRBD2	TRBV7-9	TRBJ2-1	CASSVLAGVVNEQFF	TGTGCCAGCAGCGTACTAGCGGGAGTTGTAAATGAGCAGTTCTTC
many	TRBD2	TRBV6-1	TRBJ2-7	CASSRSGSGPYEQYF	TGTGCCAGCAGTCGTAGCGGGTCGGGCCCCTACGAGCAGTACTTC
many	-	TRBV18	TRBJ2-1	CASHLSRNNEQFF	TGTGCCAGCCACTTGTCCAGAAACAATGAGCAGTTCTTC
many	-	TRBV12-3/TRBV12-4	TRBJ2-7	CASSPGLPRSEQYF	TGTGCCAGCAGCCCAGGACTACCCAGGAGCGAGCAGTACTTC
few	-	TRBV6-2/TRBV6-3	TRBJ2-1	CASKGPRATYNEQFF	TGTGCCAGCAAGGGACCTCGGGCCACTTACAATGAGCAGTTCTTC
few	TRBD2	TRBV7-9	TRBJ2-7	CASPGGASGRWAEQYF	TGTGCCAGCCCCGGTGGTGCTAGCGGGAGATGGGCCGAGCAGTACTTC
many	-	TRBV5-1	TRBJ2-2	CASRYEQFGELFF	TGCGCCAGCAGATATGAACAGTTCGGGGAGCTGTTTTTT
many	-	TRBV20-1	TRBJ1-5	CSARDRGQPQHF	TGCAGTGCTAGAGATCGGGGGCAGCCCCAGCATTTT
few	-	TRBV12-3/TRBV12-4	TRBJ1-1	CASSFRRFNTEAFF	TGTGCCAGCAGTTTCAGAAGGTTCAACACTGAAGCTTTCTTT
many	-	TRBV28	TRBJ1-1	CASSLGRGMGTEAFF	TGTGCCAGCAGTTTAGGTCGGGGGATGGGCACTGAAGCTTTCTTT
many	-	TRBV6-1	TRBJ1-1	CASVHSMNTEAFF	TGTGCCAGCGTTCATAGTATGAACACTGAAGCTTTCTTT
few	TRBD2	TRBV20-1	TRBJ2-1	CSARGKLAGGVWAYNEQFF	TGCAGTGCTAGAGGCAAACTAGCGGGAGGCGTTTGGGCCTACAATGAGCAGTTCTTC